This record covers a single T cell receptor (beta chain). Antigen: not known. The record originates from a study of T cell repertoires in cytomegalovirus infection. Study-wide points: There were HLA-C-restricted CMV-specific TCR beta clonotypes dominating the ex vivo response.

J gave up 5 bases and V 8 bases, and 9 bases lay outside the gene matches. Germline lookup yields CDR1 MNHEY and CDR2 SVGAGI. The CDR3 covers 14 residues. TCRdb analysed the reads with MiXCR anew, one entry per CDR3 protein. The data show roughly 500,000 distinct CDR3 sequences, about 15% seen once. This chain links TRBV6-5 with TRBJ2-1; 7 bases match TRBD2. The TCR originated in a human donor in good health (CMV status not recorded). Some clones in this sample may be carry-over from other donors' samples. Sequencing input: CD8+ T cells from PBMCs. In DNA, the CDR3 is TGTGCCAGCCCTGACGCTAGCGGAGACAATGAGCAGTTCTTC. As protein: CASPDASGDNEQFF.